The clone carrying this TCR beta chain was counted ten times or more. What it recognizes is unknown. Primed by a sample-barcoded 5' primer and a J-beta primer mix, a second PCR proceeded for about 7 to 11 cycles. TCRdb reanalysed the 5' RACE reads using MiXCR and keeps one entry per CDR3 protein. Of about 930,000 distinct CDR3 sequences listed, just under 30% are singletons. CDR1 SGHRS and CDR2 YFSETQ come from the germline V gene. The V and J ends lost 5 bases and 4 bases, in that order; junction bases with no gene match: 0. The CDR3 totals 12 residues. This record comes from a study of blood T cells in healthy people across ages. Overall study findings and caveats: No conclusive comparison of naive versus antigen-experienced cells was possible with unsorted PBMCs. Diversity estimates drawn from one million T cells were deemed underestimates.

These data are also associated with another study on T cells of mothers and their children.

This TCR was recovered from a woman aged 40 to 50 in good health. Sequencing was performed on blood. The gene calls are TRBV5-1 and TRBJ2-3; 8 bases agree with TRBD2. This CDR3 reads CASRTSADTQYF. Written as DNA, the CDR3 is TGCGCCAGCAGGACTAGCGCAGATACGCAGTATTTT.